This T cell receptor (beta chain) was recovered during a study of blood T cell repertoires in COVID-19. Study details: From the United States, Italy and Spain came samples of acute and convalescent COVID-19. Nucleic acid was either cDNA or gDNA, and it came from T cells, B-cell-depleted T cells, or PBMCs.

This CDR3 contains 14 residues. The germline V gene encodes CDR1 SGHDT and CDR2 YYEEEE. Trimming shortened V by 0 bases and J by 4 bases, and 7 bases separated the two germline ends. This clone was picked up a small number of times. Libraries were prepared by immunoSEQ multiplex PCR; TCRdb keeps only in-frame clonotypes and omits some of them. The data show 300,000 to 450,000 clones, with 85% seen just once and roughly 3.6% held by the top ten. The chain links TRBV5-6 to TRBJ1-4; D is uncertain. Source material: peripheral blood. This TCR was sampled from a woman aged 18-30 years with acute or convalescent COVID-19. CDR3: CASSLAPVNEKLFF. The CDR3 DNA follows: TGTGCCAGCAGCTTGGCCCCGGTTAATGAAAAACTGTTTTTT.